These T cell receptor delta chains were read from a single sample in a study of delta chains in infants with herpesvirus infections. TCRdb called clones from the RT-PCR reads again using CATT. The sample lists 250 to 300 delta-chain clones, roughly 3% occurring once. This specimen consisted of peripheral blood, obtained at time point 1 of longitudinal follow-up. These receptors all come from a human donor who was a Ugandan infant, either HIV-exposed or HIV-unexposed (not recorded which). CDR3s include the opening cysteine and the closing phenylalanine or tryptophan. D genes are given only for firm matches. Size values are once, few and many counts, or a class for expanded clones, and some rows have none.

D: TRDD2; length: 27; V: TRDV1; size: medium-sized; J: TRDJ2; DNA: TGTGCTCTTGGGGACCCTCTAATGGGGACGCTTCCTACGTTTGTGGGGATCCCTAGAGGATTGACAGCACAACTCTTCTTT; CDR3: CALGDPLMGTLPTFVGIPRGLTAQLFF
D: TRDD3; length: 19; V: TRDV1; size: large; J: TRDJ1; DNA: TGTGCTCTTGGGGAACTTTCACCTACTGGGGTCTCGTACACCGATAAACTCATCTTT; CDR3: CALGELSPTGVSYTDKLIF
D: TRDD3; length: 21; V: TRDV1; size: hyperexpanded; J: TRDJ1; DNA: TGTGCTCTTGGGGCCTATTCCCACCTTGAGTCGCTGGGGGATGAAGGGCCTAAACTCATCTTT; CDR3: CALGAYSHLESLGDEGPKLIF
D: -; length: 13; V: TRDV1; size: -; J: TRDJ1; DNA: TGTGCTCTTGGGGAAACCCTAGTAGACAAACTCATCTTT; CDR3: CALGETLVDKLIF
D: TRDD3; length: 21; V: TRDV1; size: large; J: TRDJ1; DNA: TGTGCTCTTGGGGAACTTAAGGCAAACCTTTTACTGGGGATATACACCGATAAACTCATCTTT; CDR3: CALGELKANLLLGIYTDKLIF
D: TRDD3; length: 20; V: TRDV1; size: hyperexpanded; J: TRDJ1; DNA: TGTGCTCTTGGGGAACATTCCAGGACCTGGGGGACTGACTACACCGATAAACTCATCTTT; CDR3: CALGEHSRTWGTDYTDKLIF
D: -; length: 18; V: TRDV3; size: -; J: TRDJ1; DNA: TGTGCCTTTAGAAAGCGATTCCTAGACCCTGGGGAGAGCGATAAACTCATCTTT; CDR3: CAFRKRFLDPGESDKLIF
D: TRDD3; length: 18; V: TRDV1; size: hyperexpanded; J: TRDJ1; DNA: TGTGCTCTTTGCCTTACCTGGGGGATTTGGGGACACACCGATAAACTCATCTTT; CDR3: CALCLTWGIWGHTDKLIF
D: TRDD3; length: 19; V: TRDV1; size: hyperexpanded; J: TRDJ1; DNA: TGTGCTCTTGGGGAAGTGGACTGGGGGATACAGAGGTACACCGATAAACTCATCTTT; CDR3: CALGEVDWGIQRYTDKLIF
D: TRDD3; length: 17; V: TRDV1; size: large; J: TRDJ1; DNA: TGTGCTCTTGGGGAACTACATGGGGGATACGGGGCCGATAAACTCATCTTT; CDR3: CALGELHGGYGADKLIF
D: TRDD3; length: 18; V: TRDV1; size: few; J: TRDJ1; DNA: TGTGCGCTGGGGGAAAGATTTACCGAACTCCCGTACACCGATAAACTCATCTTT; CDR3: CALGERFTELPYTDKLIF
D: TRDD3; length: 23; V: TRDV1; size: large; J: TRDJ1; DNA: TGTGCTCTTGGGGCCAGGGGCCCTACTGGGGGATCCGAAGAAGATGGGCAGTTCCTTAAACTCATCTTT; CDR3: CALGARGPTGGSEEDGQFLKLIF
D: -; length: 16; V: TRDV1; size: -; J: TRDJ2; DNA: TGTGCTCTTGTGGAATGTCAACCCGGGGATACAGCACAACTCTTCTTT; CDR3: CALVECQPGDTAQLFF
D: TRDD3; length: 13; V: TRDV1; size: large; J: TRDJ1; DNA: TGTGCTCTTGGGAAATACTGGGGGATAAAACTCATCTTT; CDR3: CALGKYWGIKLIF
D: TRDD3; length: 17; V: TRDV2; size: hyperexpanded; J: TRDJ1; DNA: TGTGCCTGTGACCGGGGGAACTGGGGGATGAACACCGATAAACTCATCTTT; CDR3: CACDRGNWGMNTDKLIF
D: -; length: 21; V: TRAV29/DV5; size: large; J: TRDJ1; DNA: -; CDR3: CSVLLCSKPKYWGTYTDKLIF
D: TRDD3; length: 18; V: TRDV2; size: large; J: TRDJ1; DNA: TGTGCCTGTGACACCGGGGGAGCTGGGGGATACTTAACCGATAAACTCATCTTT; CDR3: CACDTGGAGGYLTDKLIF
D: -; length: 18; V: TRDV1; size: hyperexpanded; J: TRDJ2; DNA: TGTGCTCTTGGGGAACGGTTGGGATCCGGCGCTTTGACAGCACAACTCTTCTTT; CDR3: CALGERLGSGALTAQLFF
D: -; length: 23; V: TRAV29/DV5; size: few; J: TRDJ1; DNA: -; CDR3: CSVLLCSKRDPLPHTGGTDKLIF
D: -; length: 22; V: TRDV1; size: large; J: TRDJ3; DNA: TGTGCTCTTGGGGAACAAAAGACCCATTCCCTCCTCAGCTCCTGGGACACACGACAGATGTTTTTC; CDR3: CALGEQKTHSLLSSWDTRQMFF
D: -; length: 17; V: TRDV1; size: few; J: TRDJ1; DNA: TGTGCTCTTGGGGAGCCTCGGGGGACCTGTAGGACCGATAAACTCATCTTT; CDR3: CALGEPRGTCRTDKLIF
D: -; length: 18; V: TRAV29/DV5; size: few; J: TRDJ2; DNA: TGTGCTGTCAGATCAAGGATGGGGGTTGCCTCTTTGACAGCACAACTCTTCTTT; CDR3: CAVRSRMGVASLTAQLFF